Listed below are T cell receptor beta chains from one sample, sequenced in a study of T-cell reconstitution after alpha-beta-depleted transplantation in children. Each CDR3 protein gets one entry after TCRdb re-called the PCR reads with MiXCR. The repertoire has 200,000 or so distinct CDR3 sequences, just under 6.5% of them found once; the top ten carry roughly 4.8%. The sequencing used PBMCs, collected before TCRalphabeta/CD19-depleted stem cell transplant. Source of these receptors: a girl younger than two with combined immunodeficiency, due to receive a stem cell transplant. Each CDR3 is given with its conserved first and last residue. Fields, in order: V gene, clone size, D gene, J gene, CDR3 protein, CDR3 DNA. The D gene is left open where the match is weak. Size values are once, few and many counts, or a class for expanded clones, and some rows have none.

v_call: TRBV20-1
clone_size: many
d_call: TRBD1
j_call: TRBJ2-1
cdr3_aa: CSARDGGTGGFYEQFF
cdr3_nt: TGCAGTGCTAGAGATGGTGGGACAGGGGGTTTCTATGAGCAGTTCTTC

v_call: TRBV7-2
clone_size: few
d_call: .
j_call: TRBJ1-1
cdr3_aa: CASSYLPIGEEGEAFF
cdr3_nt: TGTGCCAGCAGCTACCTACCAATAGGGGAAGAAGGGGAAGCTTTCTTT

v_call: TRBV12-3/TRBV12-4
clone_size: many
d_call: .
j_call: TRBJ2-1
cdr3_aa: CASSGGSEQFF
cdr3_nt: TGTGCCAGTTCAGGGGGGTCTGAGCAGTTCTTC

v_call: TRBV7-9
clone_size: .
d_call: TRBD1
j_call: TRBJ2-2
cdr3_aa: CASSRDRGLSGELFF
cdr3_nt: TGTGCCAGCAGTAGAGACAGGGGGCTGTCCGGGGAGCTGTTTTTT

v_call: TRBV12-3/TRBV12-4
clone_size: .
d_call: TRBD1
j_call: TRBJ2-1
cdr3_aa: CASNRDRGLYNEQFF
cdr3_nt: TGTGCCAGCAACCGCGACAGGGGGCTGTACAATGAGCAGTTCTTC

v_call: TRBV13
clone_size: few
d_call: .
j_call: TRBJ2-7
cdr3_aa: CASSLAGLRGEQYF
cdr3_nt: TGTGCCAGCAGCTTAGCGGGTCTTCGGGGCGAGCAGTACTTC

v_call: TRBV5-1
clone_size: many
d_call: .
j_call: TRBJ1-2
cdr3_aa: CASSSRESAYGYTF
cdr3_nt: TGCGCCAGCAGCTCCCGGGAGTCAGCCTATGGCTACACCTTC

v_call: TRBV20-1
clone_size: many
d_call: .
j_call: TRBJ2-7
cdr3_aa: CSATQWSSYEQYF
cdr3_nt: TGCAGTGCTACCCAGTGGAGCTCCTACGAGCAGTACTTC

v_call: TRBV7-9
clone_size: many
d_call: .
j_call: TRBJ2-1
cdr3_aa: CASREPSASSYNEQFF
cdr3_nt: TGTGCCAGCAGAGAACCTAGCGCAAGTTCCTACAATGAGCAGTTCTTC

v_call: TRBV20-1
clone_size: .
d_call: TRBD1
j_call: TRBJ2-7
cdr3_aa: CSVRPGGVYEQYF
cdr3_nt: TGCAGTGTTCGCCCAGGGGGCGTTTACGAGCAGTACTTC

v_call: TRBV7-9
clone_size: .
d_call: TRBD1
j_call: TRBJ2-7
cdr3_aa: CASSLATGHEQYF
cdr3_nt: TGTGCCAGCAGCTTGGCGACAGGGCACGAGCAGTACTTC

v_call: TRBV29-1
clone_size: .
d_call: .
j_call: TRBJ1-1
cdr3_aa: CSVEQGSRHFEAFF
cdr3_nt: TGCAGCGTTGAACAGGGAAGCCGCCACTTTGAAGCTTTCTTT

v_call: TRBV29-1
clone_size: many
d_call: .
j_call: TRBJ2-7
cdr3_aa: CSVEDTANSYEQYF
cdr3_nt: TGCAGCGTTGAAGATACAGCAAATTCCTACGAGCAGTACTTC

v_call: TRBV4-1
clone_size: .
d_call: .
j_call: TRBJ2-6
cdr3_aa: CASSQVEASGANVLTF
cdr3_nt: TGCGCCAGCAGCCAAGTTGAAGCCTCTGGGGCCAACGTCCTGACTTTC

v_call: TRBV5-1
clone_size: few
d_call: TRBD2
j_call: TRBJ2-1
cdr3_aa: CASRQTSGGTTAWNEQFF
cdr3_nt: TGCGCCAGCAGGCAAACTAGCGGGGGGACCACCGCCTGGAATGAGCAGTTCTTC

v_call: TRBV11-1
clone_size: few
d_call: .
j_call: TRBJ2-3
cdr3_aa: CASRETKISTDTQYF
cdr3_nt: TGTGCCAGCAGAGAGACTAAGATTAGCACAGATACGCAGTATTTT

v_call: TRBV27
clone_size: many
d_call: TRBD1
j_call: TRBJ2-7
cdr3_aa: CASSLQGTGFYEQYF
cdr3_nt: TGTGCCAGCAGTCTGCAGGGGACAGGGTTTTACGAGCAGTACTTC

v_call: TRBV6-2/TRBV6-3
clone_size: many
d_call: .
j_call: TRBJ2-1
cdr3_aa: CASTNDRRPYNEQFF
cdr3_nt: TGTGCCAGCACTAATGACAGACGCCCCTACAATGAGCAGTTCTTC

v_call: TRBV12-3/TRBV12-4
clone_size: many
d_call: TRBD1
j_call: TRBJ1-4
cdr3_aa: CASSLTGLGEKLFF
cdr3_nt: TGTGCCAGCAGTTTGACAGGGTTGGGTGAAAAACTGTTTTTT

v_call: TRBV29-1
clone_size: .
d_call: TRBD1
j_call: TRBJ1-2
cdr3_aa: CSVVGGITGQGWGYTF
cdr3_nt: TGCAGCGTTGTGGGGGGGATTACGGGACAGGGCTGGGGCTACACCTTC

v_call: TRBV20-1
clone_size: few
d_call: .
j_call: TRBJ2-1
cdr3_aa: CSARSGLEFF
cdr3_nt: TGCAGTGCTAGGAGCGGGTTGGAGTTCTTC